These 25 T cell receptor beta chains were sequenced from one sample in a study of blood T cell repertoires in COVID-19. Assay used: immunoSEQ multiplex PCR; TCRdb lists only in-frame clones, some missing. Among tens of thousands of clones listed, roughly 85% were seen once. The sample taken for sequencing was peripheral blood. Receptors were obtained from a human donor in a cohort sampled during active COVID-19.

The rearrangement joins TRBV3-1 (or the pseudogene TRBV3-2) to TRBJ2-7; no clear D. The V end was cut by 9 bases, the J end by 0 bases, with 9 bases between. The CDR3 contains 12 residues. Per the germline V gene, CDR1 is LGHDT and CDR2 is YNNKEL (reference sequence). The CDR3 protein is CASRHLSYEQYF. The CDR3 coding sequence is TGTGCCAGTCGACACCTCTCCTACGAGCAGTACTTC.

The chain recombines TRBV19 with TRBJ2-1; 7 bases fit TRBD1. Germline assignment: CDR1 LNHDA and CDR2 SQIVND (reference sequence). Losses at the gene ends were 4 bases for V and 12 bases for J; bases not matched to a gene: 9. The CDR3 is 13 residues long. Here the CDR3 DNA reads TGTGCCAGTAGTACCCATACAGGGGAAGGGCAGTTCTTC. Translated: CASSTHTGEGQFF.

The chain combines TRBV9 with TRBJ1-2; unclear D gene. Looked up from germline, CDR1 is SGDLS and CDR2 is YYNGEE. The CDR3 has 12 residues. V was pared by 4 bases and J by 3 bases, with 7 bases between. The CDR3 region is CASSLYDYGYTF. The CDR3 coding sequence is TGTGCCAGCAGCCTATATGACTATGGCTACACCTTC.

This rearrangement joins TRBV28 to TRBJ1-1, with D perhaps matching TRBD1 (5 bases). The CDR3 runs to 11 residues. The germline gives CDR1 MDHEN, CDR2 SYDVKM. Trimming removed 7 bases from V and 10 bases from J, with 13 bases in between. CDR3 DNA sequence: TGTGCCAGCACCCTCGGGGGGGGAGCTTTCTTT. Encoded protein: CASTLGGGAFF. Based on the CDR3 plus reference TRBV28 and TRBJ1-1, the full variable domain is DVKVTQSSRYLVKRTGEKVFLECVQDMDHENMFWYRQDPGLGLRLIYFSYDVKMKEKGDIPEGYSVSREKKERFSLILESASTNQTSMYLCASTLGGGAFFGQGTRLTVV.

The V gene is TRBV19, the J gene TRBJ1-4; D perhaps matches TRBD1 (5 bases). This CDR3 region has 15 residues. Germline lookup yields CDR1 LNHDA and CDR2 SQIVND (reference sequence). V lost 1 base and J 4 bases, leaving 10 bases between the germline ends. CDR3 residues: CASSIADSFNEKLFF. CDR3 DNA: TGTGCCAGTAGTATAGCCGACAGCTTTAATGAAAAACTGTTTTTT.

This clone appeared a single time. V and J are TRBV21-1 and TRBJ1-2; TRBD1 is taken as the D call from the table, unchecked against the DNA. TRBV21-1 is annotated as a pseudogene. CDR3 length: 14 residues. CDR3 DNA: TGTGCCAGCAGCCCAAGAGGTCGAGGGGGTGGCTACACCTTC. It translates to CASSPRGRGGGYTF.

The rearrangement links TRBV4-3 to TRBJ2-7; D call uncertain. CDR1 LGHNA and CDR2 YSLEER come from the germline V gene. Trimming took 0 bases from V and 6 from J, leaving 6 bases between them. This CDR3 comprises 12 residues. The CDR3 DNA is TGCGCCAGCAGCCAAGATCCGAGCGAGCAGTACTTC. Amino acid sequence: CASSQDPSEQYF.

The rearrangement uses TRBV27 and TRBJ1-3; D gene unclear. V gave up 2 bases and J gave up 0 bases, with 8 bases separating them. The CDR3 extends over 15 amino acids. Germline loops: CDR1 MNHEY, CDR2 SMNVEV (reference sequence). The CDR3 region is CASSLRRSSGNTIYF. CDR3 DNA sequence: TGTGCCAGCAGTTTAAGACGGAGCTCTGGAAACACCATATATTTT.

V and J are TRBV28 and TRBJ1-4; a weak D match, TRBD1 (6 bases). CDR3 length: 16 amino acids. Germline V lookup: CDR1 MDHEN, CDR2 SYDVKM. V lost 5 bases and J 3 bases, leaving 16 bases between the germline ends. CDR3 sequence reads: CASSLGGGAANEKLFF. DNA for the CDR3: TGTGCCAGCAGTCTGGGGGGGGGCGCGGCTAATGAAAAACTGTTTTTT.

This rearrangement joins TRBV5-5 to TRBJ2-5; D not certain. V shed 0 bases and J shed 7 bases, with 7 bases lying between them. The length of the CDR3 is 12 residues. Germline V gene sequence: CDR1 SGHKS, CDR2 YYEKEE (reference sequence). The DNA for the CDR3 is TGTGCCAGCAGCTTGGCAGAAACGACCCAGTACTTC. Its protein product is CASSLAETTQYF.

J is TRBJ2-6 and V is TRBV19; maybe TRBD2 (6 bases). Germline CDR1 and CDR2: LNHDA and SQIVND (reference sequence). Trimming stripped 4 bases from V and 3 bases from J, with 10 bases between. This CDR3 spans 15 amino acids. The CDR3 DNA reads TGTGCCAGTAGTAAGCAGGGAGGTGGGGCCAACGTCCTGACTTTC. Translated: CASSKQGGGANVLTF.

The rearrangement uses TRBV2 and TRBJ1-2, with D unresolved. The V and J ends lost 8 bases and 0 bases respectively, with 10 bases between them. This CDR3 is 13 amino acids long. CDR1 is SNHLY, CDR2 FYNNEI, per germline. The CDR3 DNA sequence: TGTGCCAGCTACTTCGGAGCTAACTATGGCTACACCTTC. Translation gives CASYFGANYGYTF.

The rearrangement joins TRBV5-6 to TRBJ2-1; perhaps TRBD2 as D (5 bases). The germline V gene has CDR1 SGHDT and CDR2 YYEEEE. Trimming pared 5 bases from V and 10 bases from J, leaving 25 bases between. There are 16 residues in the CDR3. The CDR3 spells CASRPANGNAAREQFF. The CDR3, as DNA: TGTGCCAGCAGGCCGGCGAACGGGAACGCCGCTAGGGAGCAGTTCTTC.

The V gene is TRBV18, the J gene TRBJ2-7; TRBD1 matches at 7 bases. The CDR3 has 14 residues. Per the germline V gene, CDR1 is KGHSH and CDR2 is LQKENI. V trimming: 3 bases; J trimming: 3 bases; junction bases outside the gene matches: 5. The CDR3 DNA is TGTGCCAGCTCACCGATGACAGGGAACTACGAGCAGTACTTC. It yields the protein CASSPMTGNYEQYF.

The J gene is TRBJ2-2, the V gene TRBV11-2; 8 nucleotides match TRBD2. The length of the CDR3 is 16 residues. Germline V gene sequence: CDR1 SGHAT, CDR2 FQNNGV. V gave up 3 bases and J gave up 4 bases; unmatched junction bases: 7. The CDR3: CASSLSSGGRTGELFF. In nucleotides, the CDR3 is TGTGCCAGCAGCTTGTCCAGCGGGGGACGCACCGGGGAGCTGTTTTTT.

V usage is TRBV5-1 and J usage is TRBJ1-1; D remains unclear. The CDR3 consists of 16 residues. V was cut by 1 base and J by 0 bases, with 13 bases left in between. The germline gives CDR1 SGHRS, CDR2 YFSETQ. CDR3 coding DNA: TGCGCCAGCAGCTTGAGTCTCGGTTCCATGAACACTGAAGCTTTCTTT. Its protein product is CASSLSLGSMNTEAFF.

V gene TRBV25-1 combines with J gene TRBJ2-7; D call uncertain. Germline loops: CDR1 MGHDK, CDR2 SYGVNS. Trimming shortened V by 3 bases and J by 7 bases, and 13 bases separated the two germline ends. The CDR3 contains 13 residues. CDR3 in DNA: TGTGCCAGCAGTGACTTCGCCGGTACGGAGCAGTACTTC. Encoded protein: CASSDFAGTEQYF.

This sequence joins TRBV19 and TRBJ1-1; 7 bases agree with TRBD1. The CDR3 runs to 12 residues. V shed 7 bases and J 9 bases; nucleotides not matched to a gene: 8. Germline loops: CDR1 LNHDA, CDR2 SQIVND (reference sequence). The CDR3 region is CASIQGRFKAFF. The CDR3 DNA reads as TGTGCCAGTATACAGGGGCGATTTAAAGCTTTCTTT.

This chain links TRBV6-2 or TRBV6-3 with TRBJ2-5, with TRBD2 matching over 9 bases. Germline loops: CDR1 MNHEY, CDR2 SVGEGT. Unmatched junction bases numbered 15, after V lost 6 bases and J lost 10 bases. This CDR3 is built from 15 residues. The CDR3 nucleotides are TGTGCCAGCAGCCCGCTGGGCGGGGGGGCCGAGTACCAGTACTTC. Its translation is CASSPLGGGAEYQYF.

The rearrangement joins TRBV24-1 to TRBJ2-1, with a weak D call TRBD1 (5 bases). Germline V CDR1 and CDR2: KGHDR, SFDVKD. The CDR3 length is 17 residues. Trimming removed 0 bases at V and 6 bases at J, with 17 bases between. CDR3 region: CATSDLPRAGVTNEQFF. The CDR3 region has the DNA TGTGCCACCAGTGATTTGCCCAGGGCAGGCGTAACCAATGAGCAGTTCTTC.

In nucleotides, the CDR3 is TGTGCCAGCAGCTTAGCCCCCAGGGGAAGCACAGATACGCAGTATTTT. Translated, it gives CASSLAPRGSTDTQYF. This chain uses TRBV7-2 with TRBJ2-3; D perhaps matches TRBD1 (6 bases). This CDR3 spans 16 amino acids. The V and J ends lost 0 bases and 0 bases respectively, with 10 bases between them. From germline, CDR1 is SGHTA and CDR2 FQGNSA.

V gene TRBV28 combines with J gene TRBJ1-2; D might be TRBD1 (6 bases). Per the germline V gene, CDR1 is MDHEN and CDR2 is SYDVKM. CDR3 size: 13 residues. Trimming took off 7 bases at V and 8 bases at J, with 17 bases between the two ends. DNA for the CDR3: TGTGCCAGCACTGTAACAGGGATCGAAGGCTACACCTTC. This translates into CASTVTGIEGYTF.

The chain uses TRBV5-4 and TRBJ1-6, with D perhaps matching TRBD1 (5 bases). CDR1 and CDR2 (germline): SGHNT, YYREEE (reference sequence). V was shortened by 1 base and J by 1 base, with 6 bases between the two germline ends. CDR3 length: 15 amino acids. CDR3 in amino acids: CASSLSGSYNSPLHF. The CDR3 nucleotides are TGTGCCAGCAGCTTGTCAGGGTCCTATAATTCACCCCTCCACTTT.

The genes are TRBV12-3 or TRBV12-4 and TRBJ1-2; D is possibly TRBD1 (5 bases). The CDR3 is 13 residues long. V was clipped by 3 bases and J by 1 base, with 6 bases between them. Here the CDR3 DNA reads TGTGCCAGCAGTTTTCAGGGTAACTATGGCTACACCTTC. Translated: CASSFQGNYGYTF.

J is TRBJ1-2 and V is TRBV5-4; D possibly corresponds to TRBD1 (5 bases). From germline, CDR1 is SGHNT and CDR2 YYREEE (reference sequence). This CDR3 comprises 15 residues. V dropped 2 bases and J dropped 2 bases, with 13 bases sitting between them. The CDR3 DNA reads TGTGCCAGCAGCTTAGGGGCGGGATTCAACTATGGCTACACCTTC. It translates to CASSLGAGFNYGYTF.